The 2 T cell receptor beta chains presented below share a single source sample, sequenced in a study of cytomegalovirus exposure and HLA in healthy donors. The PCR was carried out with 60 Vbeta primers and 13 Jbeta primers. Assay: immunoSEQ multiplex PCR; the TCRdb copy retains only in-frame clones and omits some. This sample's table has about 120,000 clones. Material: PBMCs. The receptors here all came from a man between 18 and 29 years old in good health and CMV-seronegative.

This chain connects TRBV10-2 to TRBJ2-4; 12 nucleotides match TRBD1. Trimming took 4 bases from V and 7 from J; bases not matched to a gene: 11. This CDR3 region has 17 residues. The germline V gene has CDR1 WSHSY and CDR2 SAAADI. The CDR3 is CASSVRGQGALGNIQYF. The CDR3 DNA reads as TGCGCCAGCAGTGTAAGGGGACAGGGGGCGCTCGGGAACATTCAGTACTTC.

The gene calls are TRBV4-1 and TRBJ2-7; D perhaps matches TRBD1 (6 bases). V lost 4 bases and J lost 0, with 13 bases in between. Germline loops: CDR1 MGHRA, CDR2 YSYEKL. The CDR3 runs to 15 residues. Here the CDR3 reads CASSLLTGFSYEQYF. CDR3 DNA: TGCGCCAGCAGCCTCCTGACAGGTTTCTCCTACGAGCAGTACTTC.